Below are 17 T cell receptor beta chains sequenced from a single sample in a study of blood T cell repertoires in COVID-19. Sequencing was performed with immunoSEQ multiplex PCR; in TCRdb, only in-frame clones are kept and a portion is missing. The sample carries approximately 190,000 clones, under 90% recorded once. The specimen was peripheral blood. All receptors come from a human donor in a cohort sampled during active COVID-19.

This clone was observed once. The gene calls are TRBV30 and TRBJ1-3, with D maybe TRBD1 (5 bases). Germline V gene lookup returns CDR1 GTSNPN and CDR2 SVGIG (reference sequence). The germline V and J ends were trimmed by 3 bases and 0 bases, with 12 bases remaining between them. The CDR3 spans 15 residues. Written as DNA, the CDR3 is TGTGCCTGGAGCCGTACAGGTTCCTCTGGAAACACCATATATTTT. Its translation: CAWSRTGSSGNTIYF. Using reference TRBV30 and TRBJ1-3 for the parts outside the CDR3, the full variable domain is SQTIHQWPATLVQPVGSPLSLECTVEGTSNPNLYWYRQAAGRGLQLLFYSVGIGQISSEVPQNLSASRPQDRQFILSSKKLLLSDSGFYLCAWSRTGSSGNTIYFGEGSWLTVV.

The chain links TRBV4-1 to TRBJ1-2, with a tentative D call TRBD1 (5 bases). With 0 bases removed from V and 6 bases from J, the gap between germline ends came to 8 bases. CDR3 length: 13 amino acids. CDR1 is MGHRA and CDR2 is YSYEKL in the germline V gene. CDR3 in amino acids: CASSQDVGDGYTF. The DNA for the CDR3 is TGCGCCAGCAGCCAAGATGTAGGGGATGGCTACACCTTC.

This chain uses TRBV27 with TRBJ2-2, with D possibly matching TRBD1 (6 bases). Trimming stripped 7 bases from V and 3 bases from J, with 12 bases between. The CDR3 is 14 amino acids. Germline values: CDR1 MNHEY, CDR2 SMNVEV (reference sequence). In nucleotides, the CDR3 is TGTGCCAGCAATTGGGGGCGTGACACCGGGGAGCTGTTTTTT. Protein: CASNWGRDTGELFF.

V and J are TRBV5-1 and TRBJ1-2; perhaps TRBD1 as D (6 bases). CDR1 SGHRS and CDR2 YFSETQ come from the germline V gene. The CDR3 has 16 residues. V was pared by 1 base and J by 8 bases, with 21 bases between. CDR3 region: CASSLSGQRRSKGYTF. CDR3 sequence (DNA): TGCGCCAGCAGCTTGTCCGGACAGCGTAGAAGTAAAGGCTACACCTTC.

The chain has TRBV3-1 (or the pseudogene TRBV3-2) and TRBJ2-6; 8 bases match TRBD2. CDR1 and CDR2 from the germline V gene are LGHDT and YNNKEL (reference sequence). This CDR3 has 21 residues. The trim removed 2 bases at V and 4 bases at J, leaving 19 bases unmatched. Here the CDR3 reads CASSQSLRGTRRSSGANVLTF. The CDR3 nucleotides read TGTGCCAGCAGCCAATCTCTCCGTGGGACTAGACGATCGTCCGGGGCCAACGTCCTGACTTTC.

V usage is TRBV18 and J usage is TRBJ2-5; D call uncertain. Germline CDR1 KGHSH, CDR2 LQKENI. This CDR3 comprises 15 residues. V was trimmed by 2 bases and J by 1 base, leaving 11 bases between them. The CDR3 protein is CASSPGNGGQETQYF. The CDR3 DNA reads TGTGCCAGCTCACCAGGTAATGGCGGCCAAGAGACCCAGTACTTC.

This sequence joins TRBV5-1 and TRBJ2-7, with TRBD1 matching 10 bases. V lost 7 bases, J lost 6 bases, and 10 bases stayed unmatched. Germline V gene lookup returns CDR1 SGHRS and CDR2 YFSETQ. CDR3 size: 14 residues. CDR3 amino acids: CASGTGTGEGEQYF. CDR3 coding DNA: TGCGCCAGCGGTACCGGGACAGGGGAGGGCGAGCAGTACTTC.

V is TRBV19 and J is TRBJ2-2; TRBD2 is a possible D gene (6 bases). V lost 3 bases and J lost 7, with 15 bases in between. Germline assignment: CDR1 LNHDA and CDR2 SQIVND (reference sequence). The CDR3 is 15 residues long. CDR3 in amino acids: CASSIRGGLNGELFF. DNA of the CDR3: TGTGCCAGTAGTATTCGAGGAGGGTTAAACGGGGAGCTGTTTTTT.

The chain links TRBV5-4 to TRBJ1-2; D gene unclear. The CDR3 contains 14 residues. V lost 4 bases and J 3 bases, leaving 13 bases between the germline ends. The germline gives CDR1 SGHNT, CDR2 YYREEE (reference sequence). In nucleotides, the CDR3 is TGTGCCAGCAGCCCGTTACAGAATGACTATGGCTACACCTTC. Translating it yields CASSPLQNDYGYTF. The full variable domain, completed using reference TRBV5-4 and TRBJ1-2, is ETGVTQSPTHLIKTRGQQVTLRCSSQSGHNTVSWYQQALGQGPQFIFQYYREEENGRGNFPPRFSGLQFPNYSSELNVNALELDDSALYLCASSPLQNDYGYTFGSGTRLTVV.

In its sample, this clone was seen once. The chain links TRBV28 to TRBJ1-2, with D tentatively TRBD1 (5 bases). V lost 6 bases to trimming and J lost 8 bases, with 25 bases between them. CDR1 MDHEN and CDR2 SYDVKM come from the germline V gene. The CDR3 contains 16 residues. Here the CDR3 reads CASRDRLSSRAGGYTF. As DNA, the CDR3 is TGTGCCAGCAGGGACCGTTTGAGCTCCAGGGCTGGAGGCTACACCTTC.

The V call is TRBV29-1, the J call TRBJ2-5; the D gene is possibly TRBD1 (5 bases). The CDR3 totals 14 residues. The germline CDR1 and CDR2 sequences are SQVTM and ANQGSEA. Trimming removed 4 bases from V and 0 bases from J, with 12 bases in between. The CDR3: CSVGLDSHQETQYF. The CDR3 coding sequence is TGCAGCGTTGGGTTAGACAGCCACCAAGAGACCCAGTACTTC.

The chain couples TRBV19 to TRBJ1-1, with D possibly matching TRBD1 (5 bases). V shed 3 bases and J shed 10 bases, with 12 bases lying between them. CDR3 length: 12 amino acids. The germline V gene encodes CDR1 LNHDA and CDR2 SQIVND (reference sequence). The chain's CDR3 is CASSIAGLGAFF. The CDR3 bases are TGTGCCAGTAGTATTGCAGGGCTCGGAGCTTTCTTT.

Only a few counts were recorded for this clone. This chain links TRBV6-1 with TRBJ1-2; D unresolved. The CDR3 has 15 residues. V lost 3 bases and J 0 bases, leaving 11 bases between the germline ends. Looked up from germline, CDR1 is MNHNS and CDR2 is SASEGT. CDR3 region: CASSDGVSANYGYTF. DNA of the CDR3: TGTGCCAGCAGTGATGGAGTGTCAGCTAACTATGGCTACACCTTC.

This chain joins TRBV3-1 (or the pseudogene TRBV3-2) and TRBJ2-7, with 7 bases aligning to TRBD2. This CDR3 is 12 amino acids long. V was clipped by 5 bases and J by 6 bases; unmatched bases: 4. The V gene's germline CDR1 is LGHDT and CDR2 YNNKEL (reference sequence). The CDR3 DNA reads as TGTGCCAGCAGCGGGAGGGGTGGCGAGCAGTACTTC. Translation gives CASSGRGGEQYF.

The rearrangement joins TRBV18 to TRBJ1-1, with 7 bases fitting TRBD1. This CDR3 comprises 16 residues. V shed 0 bases and J 5 bases; nucleotides not matched to a gene: 9. Per the germline V gene, CDR1 is KGHSH and CDR2 is LQKENI. This CDR3 reads CASSPPHGGGRTEAFF. The CDR3 DNA is TGTGCCAGCTCACCACCCCATGGAGGGGGCCGGACTGAAGCTTTCTTT.

The chain uses TRBV3-1 (or the pseudogene TRBV3-2) and TRBJ1-1, with 7 bases lining up with TRBD1. Germline V lookup: CDR1 LGHDT, CDR2 YNNKEL (reference sequence). With V trimmed by 4 bases and J by 3 bases, 5 bases remained unmatched. The CDR3 length is 14 residues. The CDR3 region is CASSPYRGDTEAFF. CDR3 DNA: TGTGCCAGCAGCCCCTACAGGGGAGACACTGAAGCTTTCTTT.

The chain combines TRBV12-3 or TRBV12-4 with TRBJ1-1; possible D gene TRBD1, 5 bases. V lost 8 bases to trimming and J lost 1 base, with 11 bases between them. CDR3 size: 13 residues. The CDR3 here is CASGRQTNTEAFF. The CDR3 coding sequence is TGTGCCAGCGGCAGACAGACGAACACTGAAGCTTTCTTT.